Presented here are 29 T cell receptor beta chains from one specimen sequenced in a study of cytomegalovirus exposure and HLA in healthy donors (TCRdb year 2017). The library was made by the immunoSEQ multiplex PCR assay. The multiplex PCR relied on a mix of 60 forward primers for TCR Vbeta segments and 13 reverse primers for TCR Jbeta segments. Here the immuneACCESS table is served through TCRdb, limited to in-frame sequences with V and J called. Missing clones are a known gap in these copies; in checked studies unresolved V genes cover under half, and the rest lacks a known reason. Recorded for this sample are 95,000 to 150,000 clones; 80% of them occurred a single time. Approximately 8.8% of the sample is taken by the ten largest. The sequenced material came from PBMCs. The receptor set was obtained from a female donor in good health and CMV-seropositive.

The rearrangement joins TRBV28 to TRBJ1-2; a possible D gene is TRBD1 (5 bases). The CDR3 loop spans 12 amino acids. The germline V gene has CDR1 MDHEN and CDR2 SYDVKM. V was cut by 7 bases and J by 5 bases, with 11 bases left in between. The CDR3 coding sequence is TGTGCCAGCAACCTGGGGGGTTATGGCTACACCTTC. Translated: CASNLGGYGYTF.

The chain links TRBV11-2 to TRBJ1-5, with D hard to call. Germline CDR1 is SGHAT and CDR2 is FQNNGV. Trimming removed 1 base from V and 5 bases from J, with 6 bases in between. The length of the CDR3 is 13 residues. CDR3 region: CASSLVVDQPQHF. In nucleotides, the CDR3 is TGTGCCAGCAGCTTAGTTGTAGATCAGCCCCAGCATTTT.

This clone has a handful of counts. The chain combines TRBV7-8 with TRBJ2-3; 11 bases agree with TRBD2. The V gene end was trimmed by 1 base and the J gene end by 0 bases; junction bases not matched to a gene: 12. The CDR3 covers 20 residues. Germline V gene data show CDR1 as SGHVS and CDR2 as FQNEAQ. The DNA for the CDR3 is TGTGCCAGCAGCTTAGAGGTAGCGGGGGGGCGGGTCACTAGCACAGATACGCAGTATTTT. This gives the protein CASSLEVAGGRVTSTDTQYF.

The rearrangement joins TRBV5-4 to TRBJ2-5; 9 bases map to TRBD1. This CDR3 spans 14 amino acids. Looked up from germline, CDR1 is SGHNT and CDR2 is YYREEE (reference sequence). The ends lost 4 bases at V and 3 bases at J; junction bases unmatched: 4. CDR3: CASSPRQGEETQYF. In nucleotides, the CDR3 is TGTGCCAGCAGCCCTAGACAGGGGGAAGAGACCCAGTACTTC.

The chain couples TRBV2 to TRBJ1-4, with TRBD1 identical over 7 bases. The germline V gene encodes CDR1 SNHLY and CDR2 FYNNEI. The CDR3 is made up of 14 amino acids. The trim removed 6 bases at V and 3 bases at J, leaving 4 bases unmatched. CDR3 sequence: CASRTRGANEKLFF. The CDR3 coding sequence is TGTGCCAGCAGAACCAGGGGGGCTAATGAAAAACTGTTTTTT.

The chain couples TRBV6-1 to TRBJ2-7, with TRBD1 identical over 9 bases. The CDR3 consists of 15 residues. Germline V gene sequence: CDR1 MNHNS, CDR2 SASEGT. The V and J ends lost 6 bases and 0 bases, in that order; junction bases with no gene match: 6. CDR3 in DNA: TGTGCCAGCAGACATACAGGGGGCAGCTCCTACGAGCAGTACTTC. It translates to CASRHTGGSSYEQYF.

CDR3 nucleotides: TGTGCCAGCAGCACAACAGGGGACGGCACCGGGGAGCTGTTTTTT. It specifies CASSTTGDGTGELFF. The V call is TRBV7-3, the J call TRBJ2-2, with TRBD1 identical over 7 bases. CDR3 length equals 15 residues. The germline V gene has CDR1 SGHTA and CDR2 FQGTGA. V shed 5 bases, J shed 4 bases, and the junction held 7 bases outside the gene matches.

In the case of this clone: This same CDR3 is encoded by further DNA sequences in the sample. V is TRBV30 and J is TRBJ2-5; D is ambiguous. Germline CDR1 GTSNPN, CDR2 SVGIG (reference sequence). The CDR3 spans 13 residues. The ends were cut back, 5 bases at V and 11 bases at J, with 21 bases in the middle. The CDR3 DNA sequence: TGTGCCTGGTCTTCCGGGTTGCCCTACGAACAGTACTTC. Protein: CAWSSGLPYEQYF.

This rearrangement joins TRBV10-3 to TRBJ2-5; no clear D gene. V lost 5 bases, J lost 3 bases, and 16 bases lay in between. The CDR3 extends over 15 amino acids. Germline-derived CDR1 and CDR2 are ENHRY and SYGVKD. The CDR3 region has the DNA TGTGCCATCAGTTTTAGTTTTGGCGGTGAAGAGACCCAGTACTTC. Translating it yields CAISFSFGGEETQYF.

The chain links TRBV19 to TRBJ2-4, with a tentative D call TRBD1 (5 bases). The CDR3 covers 14 residues. CDR1 is LNHDA, CDR2 SQIVND, per germline (reference sequence). V lost 3 bases and J 8 bases, leaving 14 bases between the germline ends. The CDR3: CASSIGQGGYIQYF. CDR3 DNA: TGTGCCAGTAGTATCGGGCAGGGTGGGTACATTCAGTACTTC.

The chain uses TRBV5-4 and TRBJ1-6; the D gene is possibly TRBD1 (6 bases). This CDR3 is built from 20 residues. The V and J ends lost 3 bases and 0 bases respectively, with 22 bases between them. Per germline, CDR1 SGHNT and CDR2 YYREEE (reference sequence). The CDR3 protein is CASSSYTGREASSYNSPLHF. In DNA form, the CDR3 reads TGTGCCAGCAGCTCCTACACAGGGAGGGAGGCGAGCTCCTATAATTCACCCCTCCACTTT. The whole variable domain, filled in from reference TRBV5-4 and TRBJ1-6, reads ETGVTQSPTHLIKTRGQQVTLRCSSQSGHNTVSWYQQALGQGPQFIFQYYREEENGRGNFPPRFSGLQFPNYSSELNVNALELDDSALYLCASSSYTGREASSYNSPLHFGNGTRLTVT.

The count of this clone is one. The CDR3 nucleotides read TGCAGTGCTAGCAGGGGTGAGCAGTTCTTC. This gives the protein CSASRGEQFF. The chain couples TRBV20-1 to TRBJ2-1; tentative D call: TRBD1 (6 bases). The CDR3 has 10 residues. Trimming cost V 3 bases and J 9 bases, with 6 bases left between them. The germline V gene encodes CDR1 DFQATT and CDR2 SNEGSKA (reference sequence).

V usage is TRBV9 and J usage is TRBJ1-6; 7 nucleotides line up with TRBD1. CDR1 and CDR2 from the germline V gene are SGDLS and YYNGEE. The CDR3 length is 17 residues. J was trimmed by 3 bases and V by 4 bases; bases with no gene match: 10. CDR3 DNA: TGTGCCAGCAGCTTTAGGGACAGACAAAACTATAATTCACCCCTCCACTTT. Its protein is CASSFRDRQNYNSPLHF. Using reference TRBV9 and TRBJ1-6 for the parts outside the CDR3, the full variable domain is DSGVTQTPKHLITATGQRVTLRCSPRSGDLSVYWYQQSLDQGLQFLIQYYNGEERAKGNILERFSAQQFPDLHSELNLSSLELGDSALYFCASSFRDRQNYNSPLHFGNGTRLTVT.

This clone came up once. The chain recombines TRBV11-2 with TRBJ2-7; D is possibly TRBD2 (5 bases). Germline CDR1 SGHAT, CDR2 FQNNGV. The CDR3 length is 14 residues. The V end was cut by 6 bases, the J end by 2 bases, with 14 bases between. The CDR3: CASRGYGVPYEQYF. The DNA for the CDR3 is TGTGCCAGCAGGGGCTACGGGGTACCCTACGAGCAGTACTTC.

Notes on this clone: Without the conserved terminal phenylalanine or tryptophan, this CDR3 likely stems from a read error. This rearrangement joins TRBV30 to TRBJ2-7; tentative D call: TRBD1 (6 bases). Trimming stripped 5 bases from V and 6 bases from J, with 17 bases between. Germline V gene sequence: CDR1 GTSNPN, CDR2 SVGIG (reference sequence). The CDR3 extends over 13 amino acids. CDR3 loop: CAWGIQGLSEQYL. CDR3 in DNA: TGTGCCTGGGGTATACAGGGTCTAAGCGAGCAGTACCTC.

This clone was detected a few times. The rearrangement links TRBV18 to TRBJ2-1, with D tentatively TRBD1 (5 bases). CDR3 length: 16 amino acids. V lost 2 bases to trimming and J lost 0 bases, with 11 bases between them. Germline CDR1 KGHSH, CDR2 LQKENI. The CDR3 loop is CASSPEGASSYNEQFF. CDR3 nucleotide sequence: TGTGCCAGCTCACCAGAAGGGGCCAGCTCCTACAATGAGCAGTTCTTC.

V gene TRBV7-8 combines with J gene TRBJ1-1; D is uncertain. The CDR3 length is 15 residues. Between the trimmed V and J ends, which lost 7 bases and 0 bases, there was a span of 15 bases. Germline values: CDR1 SGHVS, CDR2 FQNEAQ. The CDR3 sequence: CASTWVGGMNTEAFF. DNA of the CDR3: TGTGCCAGCACTTGGGTTGGCGGGATGAACACTGAAGCTTTCTTT.

This chain uses TRBV28 with TRBJ1-5; 9 bases match TRBD1. CDR3 length: 19 residues. After removal of 5 bases from V and 0 bases from J, the junction contained 14 bases not matched to a gene. Germline CDR1 MDHEN, CDR2 SYDVKM. In DNA, the CDR3 is TGTGCCAGCAGTCTTCCTCCGGGACAGGGAGAGTTTAGCAATCAGCCCCAGCATTTT. Its protein is CASSLPPGQGEFSNQPQHF.

The gene calls are TRBV30 and TRBJ1-5, with a tentative D call TRBD1 (5 bases). Germline CDR1 and CDR2: GTSNPN and SVGIG (reference sequence). CDR3 length equals 17 residues. Trimming took off 2 bases at V and 0 bases at J, with 17 bases between the two ends. CDR3 DNA sequence: TGTGCCTGGAGTCCCATAACTGTTGGGGCTAGCAATCAGCCCCAGCATTTT. Translated, it gives CAWSPITVGASNQPQHF. The whole variable domain, filled in from reference TRBV30 and TRBJ1-5, reads SQTIHQWPATLVQPVGSPLSLECTVEGTSNPNLYWYRQAAGRGLQLLFYSVGIGQISSEVPQNLSASRPQDRQFILSSKKLLLSDSGFYLCAWSPITVGASNQPQHFGDGTRLSIL.

This chain connects TRBV6-5 to TRBJ1-1; weak D call: TRBD1 (6 bases). The germline gives CDR1 MNHEY, CDR2 SVGAGI. V gave up 4 bases and J gave up 4 bases, with 10 bases separating them. The CDR3 runs 13 residues. The CDR3 is CASSSPQGTEAFF. The CDR3 DNA reads as TGTGCCAGCAGTTCGCCACAGGGCACTGAAGCTTTCTTT.

The chain links TRBV10-1 to TRBJ2-2; TRBD1 matches at 7 bases. Germline CDR1 reads WNHNN; CDR2 reads SYGVQD (reference sequence). V dropped 9 bases and J dropped 5; count of bases not matched to a gene: 6. This CDR3 has 13 amino acids. CDR3 loop: CASSRDSTGELFF. CDR3 DNA: TGCGCCAGTTCTCGGGACAGTACCGGGGAGCTGTTTTTT.

V and J are TRBV9 and TRBJ2-3, with D hard to call. This CDR3 has 15 amino acids. Trimming pared 0 bases from V and 1 base from J, leaving 9 bases between. CDR1 and CDR2 from the germline V gene are SGDLS and YYNGEE. This chain's CDR3 is CASSVGSVGTDTQYF. Here the CDR3 DNA reads TGTGCCAGCAGCGTAGGTTCAGTCGGCACAGATACGCAGTATTTT.

The V gene is TRBV13, the J gene TRBJ1-2; D ambiguous. V was pared by 4 bases and J by 5 bases, with 11 bases between. The germline gives CDR1 PRHDT, CDR2 FYEKMQ (reference sequence). The CDR3 spans 13 residues. The CDR3 region has the DNA TGTGCCAGCAGCTGGAGCAAGTTTTATGGCTACACCTTC. Protein sequence: CASSWSKFYGYTF.

The V gene is TRBV7-9, the J gene TRBJ2-7; D possibly corresponds to TRBD1 (6 bases). Germline CDR1 SEHNR, CDR2 FQNEAQ (reference sequence). This CDR3 comprises 15 residues. V dropped 4 bases and J dropped 0 bases, with 13 bases sitting between them. The CDR3 here is CASSSTRDISYEQYF. CDR3 DNA: TGTGCCAGCAGCTCGACCCGGGACATCTCCTACGAGCAGTACTTC.

V usage is TRBV5-4 and J usage is TRBJ2-7; 9 bases agree with TRBD2. V shed 0 bases and J 1 base; nucleotides not matched to a gene: 2. The V gene's germline CDR1 is SGHNT and CDR2 YYREEE (reference sequence). This CDR3 contains 15 residues. The CDR3 loop reads CASSLDLAGSYEQYF. In nucleotides, the CDR3 is TGTGCCAGCAGCTTGGACCTAGCGGGGTCCTACGAGCAGTACTTC.

The V gene is TRBV9, the J gene TRBJ2-3; 8 bases are a match to TRBD2. CDR1 is SGDLS, CDR2 YYNGEE, per germline. J gave up 5 bases and V 7 bases, and 12 bases lay outside the gene matches. This CDR3 has 15 amino acids. CDR3 coding DNA: TGTGCCAGCTCAAACGGGGGGGCATCAGTAGATACGCAGTATTTT. It specifies CASSNGGASVDTQYF.

This chain uses TRBV7-8 with TRBJ1-2; D remains ambiguous. The CDR3 totals 17 residues. V gave up 1 base and J gave up 2 bases, with 17 bases separating them. Germline CDR1 is SGHVS and CDR2 is FQNEAQ. The CDR3 DNA reads TGTGCCAGCAGCTTAGTCTCGGGAAAAAGACAAAACTATGGCTACACCTTC. Its protein is CASSLVSGKRQNYGYTF.

The V gene is TRBV5-5, the J gene TRBJ2-7; D gene unclear. The CDR3 length is 14 residues. V was shortened by 1 base and J by 5 bases, with 13 bases between the two germline ends. Germline CDR1 is SGHKS and CDR2 is YYEKEE (reference sequence). The CDR3 is CASSLYRTPDEQYF. The CDR3 DNA reads TGTGCCAGCAGCTTGTATCGCACGCCAGACGAGCAGTACTTC.

This clone has more than one count but fewer than ten. The chain recombines TRBV4-1 with TRBJ2-5; maybe TRBD1 (5 bases). In germline, CDR1 is MGHRA, CDR2 YSYEKL. Deletions cut 1 base from V and 2 bases from J, with 8 bases between. The CDR3 sequence is 14 residues long. Written as DNA, the CDR3 is TGCGCCAGCAGCCAAGTGGACACTCAAGAGACCCAGTACTTC. This gives the protein CASSQVDTQETQYF.